The clone carrying this T cell receptor (beta chain) was detected ten times or more. As yet, its antigen is unknown. Germline V lookup: CDR1 MDHEN, CDR2 SYDVKM. The CDR3 spans 17 residues. V lost 6 bases to trimming and J lost 2 bases; unmatched junction nucleotides: 12. This specimen belongs to a study of T cell repertoires in cytomegalovirus infection. Study in general: Indicated by public TCR beta signatures were CMV infection and matching HLA type.

Study results and limitations: CMV-specific TCR beta clonotypes restricted by HLA-C were the ones dominating the ex vivo response. Cumulative public TCR beta family frequency identified CMV carriers with the relevant HLA.

Each CDR3 protein is one row after TCRdb ran MiXCR on the reads. The data show approximately 550,000 distinct CDR3 sequences, more than 15% seen once. The chain recombines TRBV28 with TRBJ2-5; 10 bases align to TRBD1. This receptor was taken from a human donor in good health (CMV status not recorded). Some clones in this sample may be carry-over from other donors' samples. Sequenced sample: CD8+ T cells from PBMCs. CDR3 sequence: CASREADEDRGQETQYF. Here the CDR3 DNA reads TGTGCCAGCAGAGAAGCGGACGAGGACAGGGGGCAAGAGACCCAGTACTTC.